The clone carrying this T cell receptor beta chain came up many times. As yet, its antigen is unknown. Libraries of TCR beta came from iRepertoire HTBI primers plus Arm-PCR of CDR3 regions. TCRdb re-called the multiplex PCR reads through MiXCR, storing one row per CDR3 protein. The table shows 400,000 to 500,000 distinct CDR3 sequences, with under 25% occurring only once. This record comes from a study of regulatory T cells in long-lasting Graves disease. Findings and caveats of the study: Fewer public clonotypes were shared by new patients (over 950) than by persistent patients (fewer than 3,000). Accuracy may have suffered from the small sample size. There was favoring of TRBV28, TRBJ1-2 and TRBJ2-5 in persistent disease.

CDR3 length equals 14 residues. Germline V gene sequence: CDR1 MDHEN, CDR2 SYDVKM. Between the trimmed V and J ends, which lost 8 bases and 0 bases, there was a span of 13 bases. Documented time point: persistent/refractory GD, antithyroid drugs over 5 years with positive TRAb. PBMCs provided the RNA from which the TCR library was made. Collection of peripheral blood (about 10 milliliters) was done using EDTA tubes. Sample: peripheral blood mononuclear cells (PBMCs), taken when the disease was refractory, from a patient treated with antithyroid drugs. The TCR comes from a female donor with Graves disease. This rearrangement joins TRBV28 to TRBJ1-1; perhaps TRBD1 as D (5 bases). As DNA, the CDR3 is TGTGCCAGCGGCGGCCGGGGGATGAACACTGAAGCTTTCTTT. Translating it yields CASGGRGMNTEAFF.